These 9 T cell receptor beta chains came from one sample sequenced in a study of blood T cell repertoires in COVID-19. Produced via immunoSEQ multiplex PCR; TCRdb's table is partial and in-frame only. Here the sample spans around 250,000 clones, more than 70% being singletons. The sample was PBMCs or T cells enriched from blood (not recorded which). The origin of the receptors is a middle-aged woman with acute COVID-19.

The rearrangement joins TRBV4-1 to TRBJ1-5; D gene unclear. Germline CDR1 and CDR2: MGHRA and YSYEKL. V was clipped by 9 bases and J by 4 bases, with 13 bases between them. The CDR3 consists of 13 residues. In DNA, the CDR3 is TGCGCCAGTCGGCGGGGTTGGAATCAGCCCCAGCATTTT. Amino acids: CASRRGWNQPQHF.

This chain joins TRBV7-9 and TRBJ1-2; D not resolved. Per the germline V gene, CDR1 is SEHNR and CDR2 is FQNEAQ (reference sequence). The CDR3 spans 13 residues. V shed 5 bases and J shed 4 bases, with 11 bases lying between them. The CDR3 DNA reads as TGTGCCAGCAGCGGGGAGCTCGGCTATGGCTACACCTTC. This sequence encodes CASSGELGYGYTF.

The CDR3 reads CASSRQGTYGYTF. DNA for the CDR3: TGTGCCAGCAGTAGACAGGGGACCTATGGCTACACCTTC. The rearrangement uses TRBV28 and TRBJ1-2; TRBD1 matches at 8 bases. Germline CDR1 and CDR2: MDHEN and SYDVKM. The CDR3 runs 13 residues. The J segment lost 4 bases and the V segment lost 5 bases, leaving 3 bases of the junction unmatched.

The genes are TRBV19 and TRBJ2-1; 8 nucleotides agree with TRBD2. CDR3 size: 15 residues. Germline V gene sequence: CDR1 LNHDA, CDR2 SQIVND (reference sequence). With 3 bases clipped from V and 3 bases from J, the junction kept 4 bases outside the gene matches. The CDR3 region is CASSIITSGYNEQFF. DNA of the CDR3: TGTGCCAGTAGTATCATAACTAGCGGCTACAATGAGCAGTTCTTC.

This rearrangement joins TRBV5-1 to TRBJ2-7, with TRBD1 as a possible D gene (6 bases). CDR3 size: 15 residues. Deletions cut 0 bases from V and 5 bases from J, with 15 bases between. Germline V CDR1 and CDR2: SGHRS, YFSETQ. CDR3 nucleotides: TGCGCCAGCAGCTTGGCCCCAGGGGTCCGGGACGAGCAGTACTTC. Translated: CASSLAPGVRDEQYF.

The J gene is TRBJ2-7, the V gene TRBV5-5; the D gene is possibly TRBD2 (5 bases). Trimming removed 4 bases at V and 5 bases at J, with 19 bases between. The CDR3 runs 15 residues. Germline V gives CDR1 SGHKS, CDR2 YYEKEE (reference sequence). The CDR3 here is CASSPGITRGDEQYV. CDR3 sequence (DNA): TGTGCCAGCAGCCCGGGGATAACTCGGGGAGACGAGCAGTACGTC.

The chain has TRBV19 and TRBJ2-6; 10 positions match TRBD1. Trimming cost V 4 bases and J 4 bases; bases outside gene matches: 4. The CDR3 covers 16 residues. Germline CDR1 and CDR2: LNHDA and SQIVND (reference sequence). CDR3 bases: TGTGCCAGTAGTAGACAGGGGGCCGGCGGGGCCAACGTCCTGACTTTC. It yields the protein CASSRQGAGGANVLTF.

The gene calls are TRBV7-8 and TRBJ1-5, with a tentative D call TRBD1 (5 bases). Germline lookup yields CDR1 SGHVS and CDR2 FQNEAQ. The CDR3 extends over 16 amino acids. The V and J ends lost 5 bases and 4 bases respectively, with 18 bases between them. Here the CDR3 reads CASSPLADNRNQPQHF. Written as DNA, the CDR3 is TGTGCCAGCAGCCCCCTGGCGGACAACCGGAATCAGCCCCAGCATTTT.

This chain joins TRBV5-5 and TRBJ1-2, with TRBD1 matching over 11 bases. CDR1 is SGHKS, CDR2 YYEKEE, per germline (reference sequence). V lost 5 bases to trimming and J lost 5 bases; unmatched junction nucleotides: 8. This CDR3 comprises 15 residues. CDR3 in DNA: TGTGCCAGCAGACCCGGACAGGGGGCTGGGTATGGCTACACCTTC. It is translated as CASRPGQGAGYGYTF.